This TCR beta chain was captured by sequencing in a study of T cells in Graves' hyperthyroidism and ophthalmopathy. Study observations and caveats: The model's output predicted ophthalmopathy at a median of about 6.5 months prior to onset. Most clonotypes that expanded in the thyroid above 0.001 also showed up in blood.

At least 3 on the Clinical Activity Score was recorded for ophthalmopathy patients, who also had NOSPECS grade at least 4 and duration under 3 months. Clinicians diagnosed patients from clinical symptoms, serum thyroxine and TRAb, thyroid ultrasound and orbital computed tomography. It was RNA transcripts that yielded the amplified TCR beta CDR3 regions. The study used the HTBI primer set for a first-round RT-PCR of the TCR CDR3. From the multiplex PCR reads, TCRdb called clonotypes with MiXCR, one entry per CDR3 protein. Found here are a few hundred thousand distinct CDR3 sequences, roughly a fifth of them singletons; the top ten hold just under 40%. Per the germline V gene, CDR1 is LNHNV and CDR2 is YYDKDF (reference sequence). The V and J ends lost 5 bases and 1 base, in that order; junction bases with no gene match: 6. The CDR3 extends over 17 amino acids. This clonotype has ten or more counts. Its antigen is currently unknown.

The chain recombines TRBV15 with TRBJ2-3; 13 positions agree with TRBD2. The TCR was taken from a man aged 50-60 years with Graves' ophthalmopathy. What was sequenced was blood. CDR3 sequence: CATSFGTSGKGTDTQYF. In DNA, the CDR3 is TGTGCCACCAGCTTTGGGACTAGCGGGAAGGGCACAGATACGCAGTATTTT.